One and the same sample provided the 29 T cell receptor beta chains below, sequenced in a study of blood T cell repertoires in COVID-19. TCRdb's copy holds only in-frame clones and misses some; the assay was immunoSEQ multiplex PCR. In the table there are some 220,000 clones, about 79% of which are singletons. Sequencing was carried out using PBMCs or T cells enriched from blood (not recorded which). The receptors were sampled from a woman in her thirties or forties with acute COVID-19.

V usage is TRBV3-1 (or the pseudogene TRBV3-2) and J usage is TRBJ1-6; 8 bases align to TRBD1. CDR3 length: 15 residues. Germline V lookup: CDR1 LGHDT, CDR2 YNNKEL (reference sequence). J gave up 9 bases and V 4 bases, and 8 bases lay outside the gene matches. The CDR3 DNA follows: TGTGCCAGCAGCCCGACTGGACAGGGAGGTTCACCCCTCCACTTT. Protein product: CASSPTGQGGSPLHF.

This clone has only a few counts. The J gene is TRBJ1-5, the V gene TRBV6-5, with a tentative D call TRBD1 (6 bases). This CDR3 comprises 14 residues. From germline, CDR1 is MNHEY and CDR2 SVGAGI. Trimming cost V 6 bases and J 4 bases, with 13 bases left between them. The chain's CDR3 is CASSGGAQNQPQHF. The CDR3 region has the DNA TGTGCCAGCAGCGGGGGGGCCCAAAATCAGCCCCAGCATTTT.

The chain combines TRBV27 with TRBJ2-7; 8 bases map to TRBD1. Trimming at V came to 6 bases and at J to 5 bases, leaving 6 bases not matched to a gene. Looked up from germline, CDR1 is MNHEY and CDR2 is SMNVEV (reference sequence). The length of the CDR3 is 13 residues. The CDR3 region has the DNA TGTGCCAGCAGCGCAGGGGGCTTAGACGAGCAGTACTTC. Translation: CASSAGGLDEQYF.

This rearrangement joins TRBV3-1 (or the pseudogene TRBV3-2) to TRBJ1-3; D ambiguous. The CDR3 runs 15 residues. CDR1 and CDR2 (germline): LGHDT, YNNKEL (reference sequence). V was shortened by 4 bases and J by 4 bases, with 14 bases between the two germline ends. The CDR3 spells CASSPPTAQGNTIYF. The DNA of the CDR3 is TGTGCCAGCAGCCCCCCCACAGCACAAGGAAACACCATATATTTT.

This chain connects TRBV28 to TRBJ1-1; D remains unclear. Trimming shortened V by 10 bases and J by 1 base, and 7 bases separated the two germline ends. The CDR3 length is 11 residues. Looked up from germline, CDR1 is MDHEN and CDR2 is SYDVKM. The CDR3 loop reads CATHWNTEAFF. CDR3 bases: TGTGCCACCCATTGGAACACTGAAGCTTTCTTT. The complete variable domain, with remaining parts taken from reference TRBV28 and TRBJ1-1, reads DVKVTQSSRYLVKRTGEKVFLECVQDMDHENMFWYRQDPGLGLRLIYFSYDVKMKEKGDIPEGYSVSREKKERFSLILESASTNQTSMYLCATHWNTEAFFGQGTRLTVV.

V is TRBV5-1 and J is TRBJ2-2, with TRBD2 matching 8 bases. CDR1 is SGHRS, CDR2 YFSETQ, per germline. The CDR3 consists of 16 residues. Trimming took 5 bases from V and 3 from J; bases not matched to a gene: 9. The CDR3 nucleotides are TGCGCCAGCAGAGAATCGATCGGGGGGGACACCGGGGAGCTGTTTTTT. Translated, it gives CASRESIGGDTGELFF.

This chain's CDR3 is CASSYRGGGAPLHF. The DNA of the CDR3 is TGTGCCAGCAGCTACAGGGGGGGTGGAGCGCCCCTCCACTTT. This chain connects TRBV28 to TRBJ1-6; 8 bases are shared with TRBD1. Germline values: CDR1 MDHEN, CDR2 SYDVKM. The CDR3 contains 14 residues. Unmatched junction bases numbered 11, after V lost 6 bases and J lost 13 bases.

The rearrangement joins TRBV7-9 to TRBJ2-1, with D possibly TRBD1 on 5 matching bases. The CDR3 spans 14 residues. Per the germline V gene, CDR1 is SEHNR and CDR2 is FQNEAQ (reference sequence). V lost 0 bases, J lost 4 bases, and 7 bases lay in between. CDR3 DNA sequence: TGTGCCAGCAGCTTAGCAGGGGCATACAATGAGCAGTTCTTC. Encoded protein: CASSLAGAYNEQFF.

This clone is a singleton in its sample. The chain couples TRBV10-3 to TRBJ2-1; D gene uncertain. The CDR3 sequence is 15 residues long. In germline, CDR1 is ENHRY, CDR2 SYGVKD. The V gene lost 2 bases and the J gene lost 6 bases, with 14 bases spanning the gap. The CDR3 spells CAISENHVSSNEQFF. The CDR3 nucleotides read TGTGCCATCAGTGAGAACCATGTGAGCTCCAATGAGCAGTTCTTC.

Regarding this clone: Just one base apart from a much larger clone, this may be a read error. V is TRBV7-8 and J is TRBJ1-1; 8 bases agree with TRBD1. The ends lost 4 bases at V and 3 bases at J; junction bases unmatched: 1. CDR1 SGHVS and CDR2 FQNEAQ come from the germline V gene. This CDR3 is 13 amino acids long. The CDR3, as DNA: TGTGCCAGCAGCTCGGACAGGGACACTGAAGCTTTCTTT. Translating it yields CASSSDRDTEAFF.

This clone was observed a single time. V is TRBV5-1 and J is TRBJ2-7, with 11 bases that match TRBD2. This CDR3 region has 15 residues. V lost 4 bases and J lost 3; bases outside the gene matches: 6. The germline V gene encodes CDR1 SGHRS and CDR2 YFSETQ. The CDR3 region has the DNA TGCGCCAGCAGCGGCGGGACTAGCGGTAACTACGAGCAGTACTTC. Its protein product is CASSGGTSGNYEQYF.

The chain is built from TRBV2 and TRBJ2-7; weak D call: TRBD1 (7 bases). Deletions cut 6 bases from V and 3 bases from J, with 18 bases between. Germline values: CDR1 SNHLY, CDR2 FYNNEI. The CDR3 is made up of 15 amino acids. This chain's CDR3 is CASRYRERGLYEQYF. CDR3 nucleotide sequence: TGTGCCAGCAGATACCGGGAGAGGGGGCTCTACGAGCAGTACTTC.

The chain uses TRBV5-1 and TRBJ2-3; 9 bases map to TRBD2. The V gene end was trimmed by 1 base and the J gene end by 0 bases; junction bases not matched to a gene: 9. The CDR3 is made up of 18 amino acids. The germline CDR1 and CDR2 sequences are SGHRS and YFSETQ. Here the CDR3 DNA reads TGCGCCAGCAGCTTGAGGGCTAGCGGGACCACTAGCACAGATACGCAGTATTTT. Its protein is CASSLRASGTTSTDTQYF.

This chain links TRBV5-1 with TRBJ1-4; D unclear. The V and J ends lost 5 bases and 3 bases respectively, with 17 bases between them. This CDR3 region has 16 residues. Germline values: CDR1 SGHRS, CDR2 YFSETQ. The CDR3 here is CASRAAGSEPNEKLFF. The DNA for the CDR3 is TGCGCCAGCAGGGCGGCTGGCTCAGAACCTAATGAAAAACTGTTTTTT.

This clone was seen just once. V and J are TRBV3-1 (or the pseudogene TRBV3-2) and TRBJ2-7, with D perhaps matching TRBD1 (6 bases). CDR1 is LGHDT, CDR2 YNNKEL, per germline (reference sequence). V was clipped by 4 bases and J by 0 bases, with 13 bases between them. The CDR3 sequence is 15 residues long. The CDR3 DNA is TGTGCCAGCAGCCTTAGGACAGAGAGCTCCTACGAGCAGTACTTC. Its protein product is CASSLRTESSYEQYF.

This clone appeared once. This rearrangement joins TRBV6-5 to TRBJ1-2; 9 bases fit TRBD1. V lost 7 bases to trimming and J lost 1 base; unmatched junction nucleotides: 7. This CDR3 is built from 15 residues. Germline V gene data show CDR1 as MNHEY and CDR2 as SVGAGI. The CDR3 loop reads CASTPVGQGNYGYTF. CDR3 DNA sequence: TGTGCCAGCACCCCAGTGGGACAGGGTAACTATGGCTACACCTTC.

The chain links TRBV19 to TRBJ1-4; 9 nucleotides match TRBD1. The CDR3 has 14 residues. Germline values: CDR1 LNHDA, CDR2 SQIVND (reference sequence). V dropped 3 bases and J dropped 7; count of bases not matched to a gene: 3. The CDR3 coding sequence is TGTGCCAGTAGTATCGGGACAGGGCGTGAAAAACTGTTTTTT. The encoded protein is CASSIGTGREKLFF.

CDR3 sequence reads: CASSLGAGLAGPYEQYF. The CDR3 coding sequence is TGTGCCAGCAGCTTAGGAGCAGGACTAGCGGGACCCTACGAGCAGTACTTC. The V call is TRBV7-9, the J call TRBJ2-7; TRBD2 matches 12 bases. The CDR3 is 17 residues long. V was pared by 1 base and J by 2 bases, with 6 bases of the junction left unmatched. Germline V gene data show CDR1 as SEHNR and CDR2 as FQNEAQ (reference sequence). Together with reference TRBV7-9 and TRBJ2-7, the CDR3 gives the full variable domain: DTGVSQNPRHKITKRGQNVTFRCDPISEHNRLYWYRQTLGQGPEFLTYFQNEAQLEKSRLLSDRFSAERPKGSFSTLEIQRTEQGDSAMYLCASSLGAGLAGPYEQYFGPGTRLTVT.

The V and J genes are TRBV20-1 and TRBJ2-1, with TRBD1 matching 9 bases. This CDR3 spans 15 amino acids. In germline, CDR1 is DFQATT, CDR2 SNEGSKA (reference sequence). Trimming took 3 bases from V and 2 from J; bases not matched to a gene: 5. CDR3 sequence (DNA): TGCAGTGCTAGTCAGGGACAGGGTGCCTACAATGAGCAGTTCTTC. Its translation: CSASQGQGAYNEQFF.

The V gene is TRBV3-1 (or the pseudogene TRBV3-2), the J gene TRBJ2-2, with D perhaps matching TRBD2 (5 bases). Trimming left V 1 base short and J 6 bases short, with 15 bases between. This CDR3 region has 16 residues. Germline V gene sequence: CDR1 LGHDT, CDR2 YNNKEL (reference sequence). The CDR3 loop reads CASSQAGFYKSGELFF. The CDR3 DNA sequence: TGTGCCAGCAGCCAAGCGGGGTTTTATAAATCCGGGGAGCTGTTTTTT.

V and J are TRBV7-2 and TRBJ2-2; maybe TRBD2 (5 bases). This CDR3 is built from 15 residues. Germline V gene sequence: CDR1 SGHTA, CDR2 FQGNSA. The germline V and J ends were trimmed by 4 bases and 5 bases, with 14 bases remaining between them. The DNA for the CDR3 is TGTGCCAGCAGCTCGGGGAGCCCGGGGACCGGGGAGCTGTTTTTT. Its protein is CASSSGSPGTGELFF.

This clone was seen once. The chain couples TRBV4-3 to TRBJ2-2; a possible D gene is TRBD1 (5 bases). The CDR3 is made up of 14 amino acids. Trimming took off 0 bases at V and 6 bases at J, with 8 bases between the two ends. Germline CDR1 reads LGHNA; CDR2 reads YSLEER. CDR3 sequence: CASSQDPGSGELFF. CDR3 DNA sequence: TGCGCCAGCAGCCAAGATCCAGGGTCCGGGGAGCTGTTTTTT.

V is TRBV6-2 or TRBV6-3 and J is TRBJ2-1; 10 bases align to TRBD2. With V trimmed by 0 bases and J by 6 bases, 2 bases remained unmatched. The CDR3 covers 15 residues. The germline gives CDR1 MNHEY, CDR2 SVGEGT. The DNA of the CDR3 is TGTGCCAGCAGTTACTCGTGGACTAGCGGCAATGAGCAGTTCTTC. Translation: CASSYSWTSGNEQFF.

The chain links TRBV5-1 to TRBJ2-3; 11 positions agree with TRBD1. The V gene end was trimmed by 0 bases and the J gene end by 3 bases; junction bases not matched to a gene: 6. This CDR3 contains 17 residues. Looked up from germline, CDR1 is SGHRS and CDR2 is YFSETQ. The CDR3 is CASSLAVGTGGTDTQYF. DNA of the CDR3: TGCGCCAGCAGCTTGGCCGTTGGGACAGGGGGAACAGATACGCAGTATTTT.

The rearrangement uses TRBV11-2 and TRBJ2-1, with D maybe TRBD2 (7 bases). V was cut by 4 bases and J by 4 bases, with 26 bases left in between. Germline V gene lookup returns CDR1 SGHAT and CDR2 FQNNGV. The CDR3 has 19 residues. The CDR3 loop reads CASSSQGGGRSRVYNEQFF. The DNA of the CDR3 is TGTGCCAGCAGCTCACAGGGAGGCGGGAGAAGTAGGGTTTACAATGAGCAGTTCTTC. Full variable domain (remainder filled in from reference TRBV11-2 and TRBJ2-1): EAGVAQSPRYKIIEKRQSVAFWCNPISGHATLYWYQQILGQGPKLLIQFQNNGVVDDSQLPKDRFSAERLKGVDSTLKIQPAKLEDSAVYLCASSSQGGGRSRVYNEQFFGPGTRLTVL.

J is TRBJ1-1 and V is TRBV12-3 or TRBV12-4; 8 bases match TRBD1. The trim removed 5 bases at V and 7 bases at J, leaving 3 bases unmatched. The CDR3 contains 12 residues. The CDR3 sequence: CASSPGTGEAFF. The CDR3 DNA reads as TGTGCCAGCAGTCCGGGGACAGGTGAAGCTTTCTTT.

This clone was seen once. This chain connects TRBV28 to TRBJ1-5; TRBD1 is a possible D gene (6 bases). The CDR3 loop spans 14 amino acids. CDR1 and CDR2 (germline): MDHEN, SYDVKM. Trimming pared 10 bases from V and 1 base from J, leaving 14 bases between. CDR3 bases: TGTGCCACCCGAAGGGGGTACAGCAATCAGCCCCAGCATTTT. This encodes CATRRGYSNQPQHF. Full variable domain (remainder filled in from reference TRBV28 and TRBJ1-5): DVKVTQSSRYLVKRTGEKVFLECVQDMDHENMFWYRQDPGLGLRLIYFSYDVKMKEKGDIPEGYSVSREKKERFSLILESASTNQTSMYLCATRRGYSNQPQHFGDGTRLSIL.

The chain links TRBV9 to TRBJ2-5, with 11 bases fitting TRBD2. Losses at the gene ends were 3 bases for V and 4 bases for J; bases not matched to a gene: 8. Per the germline V gene, CDR1 is SGDLS and CDR2 is YYNGEE. This CDR3 region has 16 residues. The CDR3 region is CASSALAGGPSETQYF. The CDR3 DNA follows: TGTGCCAGCAGCGCCTTAGCGGGAGGGCCCTCAGAGACCCAGTACTTC. The full variable domain, completed using reference TRBV9 and TRBJ2-5, is DSGVTQTPKHLITATGQRVTLRCSPRSGDLSVYWYQQSLDQGLQFLIQYYNGEERAKGNILERFSAQQFPDLHSELNLSSLELGDSALYFCASSALAGGPSETQYFGPGTRLLVL.

The CDR3 region is CASRTGGQPQHF. CDR3 DNA sequence: TGTGCCAGCAGAACAGGGGGGCAGCCCCAGCATTTT. The rearrangement joins TRBV6-5 to TRBJ1-5; 8 bases are a match to TRBD1. Germline V lookup: CDR1 MNHEY, CDR2 SVGAGI. V trimming: 6 bases; J trimming: 7 bases; junction bases outside the gene matches: 2. The CDR3 has 12 amino acids.